This T cell receptor beta chain derives from a study of T cells in Graves' hyperthyroidism and ophthalmopathy. The cohort's ophthalmopathy patients, a group with duration under 3 months, had a Clinical Activity Score of at least 3 and a NOSPECS grade of at least 4. Lactation, pregnancy, other autoimmune disease or uncontrolled infection excluded patients. Fresh peripheral blood, roughly 9.6 ml, was the source of the PBMCs. Germline V lookup: CDR1 SQVTM, CDR2 ANQGSEA. The length of the CDR3 is 12 residues. Between the trimmed V and J ends, which lost 3 bases and 3 bases, there was a span of 9 bases. With regard to this clonotype: The antigen remains undetermined.

Study results and limitations: Blood also held most thyroid clonotypes expanded beyond 0.001.

RNA transcripts were the template for amplifying TCR beta CDR3 regions. TCR CDR3 regions were first amplified by RT-PCR with HTBI primers. TCRdb re-derived calls from the multiplex PCR reads in MiXCR, one entry per CDR3 protein. The sample consists of a few hundred thousand distinct CDR3 sequences, 13% to 15% of them appearing once. Sequenced input: blood. This chain connects TRBV29-1 to TRBJ2-7; D not resolved. This receptor was obtained from a woman aged 25-40 years with Graves' ophthalmopathy. The CDR3 region has the DNA TGCAGCGTTGAGGACGGATACTACGAGCAGTACTTC. Its protein is CSVEDGYYEQYF.